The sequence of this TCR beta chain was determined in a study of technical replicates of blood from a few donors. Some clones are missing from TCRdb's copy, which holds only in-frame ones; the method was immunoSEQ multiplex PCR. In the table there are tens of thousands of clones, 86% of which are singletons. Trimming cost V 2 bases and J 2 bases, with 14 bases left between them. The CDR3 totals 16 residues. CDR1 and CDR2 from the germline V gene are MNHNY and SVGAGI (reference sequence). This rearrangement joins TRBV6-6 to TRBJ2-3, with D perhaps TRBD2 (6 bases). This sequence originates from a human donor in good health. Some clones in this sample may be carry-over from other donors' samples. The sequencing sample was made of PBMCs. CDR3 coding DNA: TGTGCCAGCAGTTACGCTTCGGGGGATCACACAGATACGCAGTATTTT. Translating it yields CASSYASGDHTDTQYF.